One sample yielded the 7 T cell receptor beta chains listed below, sequenced in a study of blood T cell repertoires in COVID-19. Clones were sequenced by immunoSEQ multiplex PCR, and TCRdb holds only the in-frame ones, with some missing. The sample has roughly 380,000 clones, about 88% seen once. The sample taken for sequencing was peripheral blood. The receptors were gathered from a woman aged 40 to 50 with COVID-19, enrolled during active disease.

V usage is TRBV5-1 and J usage is TRBJ1-2; no clear D gene. Germline-derived CDR1 and CDR2 are SGHRS and YFSETQ. The CDR3 is 15 residues long. Trimming shortened V by 3 bases and J by 2 bases, and 14 bases separated the two germline ends. The DNA for the CDR3 is TGCGCCAGCAGCTCGAGGCCCGACTCCAACTATGGCTACACCTTC. The encoded protein is CASSSRPDSNYGYTF.

The J gene is TRBJ2-7, the V gene TRBV27, with D tentatively TRBD2 (6 bases). CDR1 and CDR2 from the germline V gene are MNHEY and SMNVEV (reference sequence). This CDR3 contains 14 residues. The V end was cut by 3 bases, the J end by 0 bases, with 9 bases between. The CDR3 region is CASSFRDSSYEQYF. The CDR3 DNA reads as TGTGCCAGCAGTTTTCGGGACTCCTCCTACGAGCAGTACTTC.

The table lists this clone with a count of one. The chain carries TRBV19 and TRBJ1-2, with 8 bases aligning to TRBD1. Per germline, CDR1 LNHDA and CDR2 SQIVND (reference sequence). With V trimmed by 8 bases and J by 9 bases, 8 bases remained unmatched. The CDR3 extends over 12 amino acids. The CDR3 loop is CASSDRVKSYTF. For the CDR3, the DNA is TGTGCCAGTTCGGACAGGGTCAAGAGCTACACCTTC.

J is TRBJ2-2 and V is TRBV5-1; 9 bases map to TRBD1. V lost 0 bases to trimming and J lost 6 bases; unmatched junction nucleotides: 6. CDR1 SGHRS and CDR2 YFSETQ come from the germline V gene. The CDR3 has 16 amino acids. The DNA of the CDR3 is TGCGCCAGCAGCTTGGCTACAGGGGGCATAGCCGGGGAGCTGTTTTTT. This sequence encodes CASSLATGGIAGELFF.

The chain links TRBV9 to TRBJ1-2, with 7 bases fitting TRBD1. From germline, CDR1 is SGDLS and CDR2 YYNGEE. J was trimmed by 4 bases and V by 4 bases; bases with no gene match: 4. The CDR3 covers 13 residues. The CDR3 coding sequence is TGTGCCAGCAGCACCGGGACAGCCTATGGCTACACCTTC. Its protein is CASSTGTAYGYTF.

The chain has TRBV3-1 (or the pseudogene TRBV3-2) and TRBJ1-5; a weak D match, TRBD1 (5 bases). The CDR3 has 14 amino acids. Germline-derived CDR1 and CDR2 are LGHDT and YNNKEL (reference sequence). V lost 4 bases to trimming and J lost 8 bases, with 15 bases between them. CDR3 residues: CASSRDLATEPQHF. In DNA, the CDR3 is TGTGCCAGCAGCCGGGACTTAGCCACGGAGCCCCAGCATTTT.

The V gene is TRBV7-2, the J gene TRBJ1-2, with 10 bases lining up with TRBD1. Germline CDR1 reads SGHTA; CDR2 reads FQGNSA. The CDR3 totals 15 residues. V lost 5 bases and J lost 4; bases outside the gene matches: 7. Here the CDR3 reads CASSRRDRGGYGYTF. The CDR3 coding sequence is TGTGCCAGCAGCCGGAGGGACAGGGGTGGCTATGGCTACACCTTC.